Listed below are T cell receptor beta chains from one sample, sequenced in a study of CD8 T cells in ankylosing spondylitis. TCRdb called the 5' RACE reads again in MiXCR, with one record for every CDR3 protein. The sample carries fewer than 750,000 distinct CDR3 sequences, 15% to 20% recorded once. The sample consisted of blood, either unsorted or a sorted T cell fraction (not recorded which). The receptors originated from a male donor with ankylosing spondylitis. The conserved cysteine and the conserved F or W are not part of the CDR3 here. Fields, in order: V gene, D gene, J gene, CDR3 protein. D genes are given only for firm matches.

v_gene: TRBV7-8; d_gene: TRBD1; j_gene: TRBJ1-4; CDR3aa: ASSTRTGKLF
v_gene: TRBV6-1; d_gene: NA; j_gene: TRBJ1-2; CDR3aa: ASSEAGNYGYT
v_gene: TRBV5-1; d_gene: NA; j_gene: TRBJ2-1; CDR3aa: ASSLAPGSYNEQF
v_gene: TRBV2; d_gene: TRBD1; j_gene: TRBJ2-1; CDR3aa: ASRQGRLF
v_gene: TRBV27; d_gene: NA; j_gene: TRBJ2-1; CDR3aa: ASSLNGPDEQF
v_gene: TRBV3-1; d_gene: NA; j_gene: TRBJ2-7; CDR3aa: ASSQGDGGDEQY
v_gene: TRBV6-2/TRBV6-3; d_gene: NA; j_gene: TRBJ2-5; CDR3aa: ASSYRPAEAQETQY
v_gene: TRBV11-2; d_gene: NA; j_gene: TRBJ2-5; CDR3aa: ASSLALKETQY
v_gene: TRBV12-3/TRBV12-4; d_gene: NA; j_gene: TRBJ1-1; CDR3aa: ASTIGGSTEAF
v_gene: TRBV2; d_gene: TRBD2; j_gene: TRBJ2-1; CDR3aa: ASKKLAGGDGEQF
v_gene: TRBV7-8; d_gene: NA; j_gene: TRBJ1-2; CDR3aa: ASSPAWVPFGYT
v_gene: TRBV7-2; d_gene: TRBD1; j_gene: TRBJ1-1; CDR3aa: ASSPTGAHTEAF
v_gene: TRBV15; d_gene: NA; j_gene: TRBJ1-1; CDR3aa: ATSTIRGRGGRVGTEAF
v_gene: TRBV3-1; d_gene: TRBD2; j_gene: TRBJ2-3; CDR3aa: ASSQGISGRPDTQY
v_gene: TRBV7-2; d_gene: NA; j_gene: TRBJ2-3; CDR3aa: ASSLKAAGSYTDTQY
v_gene: TRBV4-1; d_gene: NA; j_gene: TRBJ2-1; CDR3aa: ASSQGGGVVWNEQF
v_gene: TRBV4-1; d_gene: NA; j_gene: TRBJ2-4; CDR3aa: ASSSTGLLVGNIQY
v_gene: TRBV12-3/TRBV12-4; d_gene: NA; j_gene: TRBJ2-3; CDR3aa: ASSPVADLNFWGTYTQY
v_gene: TRBV3-1; d_gene: NA; j_gene: TRBJ2-1; CDR3aa: ASSQHSSYNEQF
v_gene: TRBV4-1; d_gene: NA; j_gene: TRBJ2-1; CDR3aa: ASSQEGVTVGRAGF
v_gene: TRBV6-5; d_gene: NA; j_gene: TRBJ2-1; CDR3aa: ASGKNEQF
v_gene: TRBV18; d_gene: NA; j_gene: TRBJ2-1; CDR3aa: ASRGDSDEQF
v_gene: TRBV3-1; d_gene: NA; j_gene: TRBJ2-1; CDR3aa: ASGVRVHGNEQF
v_gene: TRBV3-1; d_gene: NA; j_gene: TRBJ2-3; CDR3aa: ASSQDSPLGADTQY
v_gene: TRBV7-8; d_gene: NA; j_gene: TRBJ1-5; CDR3aa: ASSLDGKYNQPQH
v_gene: TRBV4-2; d_gene: TRBD2; j_gene: TRBJ2-1; CDR3aa: ASSQEEAGVGYNEQF
v_gene: TRBV5-6; d_gene: TRBD2; j_gene: TRBJ2-7; CDR3aa: ASSPQGAVAGGRVSYEQY
v_gene: TRBV12-3/TRBV12-4; d_gene: NA; j_gene: TRBJ2-2; CDR3aa: ASSFVGVVQTGELF
v_gene: TRBV29-1; d_gene: NA; j_gene: TRBJ2-5; CDR3aa: SVDRGLEETQY
v_gene: TRBV12-3/TRBV12-4; d_gene: NA; j_gene: TRBJ1-5; CDR3aa: ASSFGPAGNQPQH
v_gene: TRBV29-1; d_gene: NA; j_gene: TRBJ1-1; CDR3aa: SAWEGAYTF
v_gene: TRBV12-3/TRBV12-4; d_gene: NA; j_gene: TRBJ2-2; CDR3aa: ASSLTGSLTGELF
v_gene: TRBV20-1; d_gene: NA; j_gene: TRBJ2-6; CDR3aa: SASRLQAGANVLT
v_gene: TRBV5-1; d_gene: TRBD1; j_gene: TRBJ1-2; CDR3aa: ASSRTGTGGDGYT
v_gene: TRBV28; d_gene: NA; j_gene: TRBJ2-1; CDR3aa: ASSLWGPNNEQF
v_gene: TRBV20-1; d_gene: NA; j_gene: TRBJ1-6; CDR3aa: SARDRGLLYNSPLH
v_gene: TRBV5-5; d_gene: NA; j_gene: TRBJ1-3; CDR3aa: ASSFGAAGNTIY
v_gene: TRBV4-2; d_gene: NA; j_gene: TRBJ2-7; CDR3aa: ASSQVMGGTPEQY
v_gene: TRBV9; d_gene: TRBD2; j_gene: TRBJ2-5; CDR3aa: ASSAGGGPIETQY
v_gene: TRBV21-1; d_gene: NA; j_gene: TRBJ2-7; CDR3aa: ASSKVVSQTYEQY
v_gene: TRBV7-9; d_gene: NA; j_gene: TRBJ1-1; CDR3aa: ASSLLTSRNTEAF
v_gene: TRBV7-8; d_gene: NA; j_gene: TRBJ1-4; CDR3aa: ASSAAGGLGEKLF
v_gene: TRBV16; d_gene: TRBD1; j_gene: TRBJ2-3; CDR3aa: ASSQSTGGGTDTQY
v_gene: TRBV2; d_gene: TRBD2; j_gene: TRBJ2-3; CDR3aa: ASTQLQRLAGGRGDTQY
v_gene: TRBV28; d_gene: NA; j_gene: TRBJ1-1; CDR3aa: ASSTRRGYTEAF
v_gene: TRBV12-3/TRBV12-4; d_gene: NA; j_gene: TRBJ1-4; CDR3aa: ASSPGAVDEKLF
v_gene: TRBV2; d_gene: TRBD2; j_gene: TRBJ2-1; CDR3aa: ASSDSLAAQTYNEQF
v_gene: TRBV12-3/TRBV12-4; d_gene: NA; j_gene: TRBJ2-2; CDR3aa: ASSFPSGAYTGELF
v_gene: TRBV6-5; d_gene: NA; j_gene: TRBJ2-3; CDR3aa: ASSYGALGADTQY
v_gene: TRBV7-8; d_gene: NA; j_gene: TRBJ2-2; CDR3aa: ASSLLSGARPSLPRGPNTGELF
v_gene: TRBV12-3/TRBV12-4; d_gene: NA; j_gene: TRBJ2-2; CDR3aa: ASSSLLGPGELF
v_gene: TRBV6-1; d_gene: TRBD1; j_gene: TRBJ2-7; CDR3aa: ATWTGGLGYEQY
v_gene: TRBV7-9; d_gene: NA; j_gene: TRBJ1-1; CDR3aa: ASSFVGVGGAF
v_gene: TRBV20-1; d_gene: TRBD1; j_gene: TRBJ2-3; CDR3aa: SARGGTGSTDTQY
v_gene: TRBV12-3/TRBV12-4; d_gene: NA; j_gene: TRBJ1-1; CDR3aa: ASSLGMGIRAEAF
v_gene: TRBV7-2; d_gene: NA; j_gene: TRBJ1-1; CDR3aa: ASSLVSGAPTEAF
v_gene: TRBV4-2; d_gene: TRBD2; j_gene: TRBJ2-1; CDR3aa: ASSQELAGSYYNEQF
v_gene: TRBV6-1; d_gene: NA; j_gene: TRBJ1-1; CDR3aa: AVRDVMSTEAF
v_gene: TRBV24-1; d_gene: NA; j_gene: TRBJ2-1; CDR3aa: ATSFGNEQF
v_gene: TRBV12-3/TRBV12-4; d_gene: NA; j_gene: TRBJ1-1; CDR3aa: ASTRAEYTEAF